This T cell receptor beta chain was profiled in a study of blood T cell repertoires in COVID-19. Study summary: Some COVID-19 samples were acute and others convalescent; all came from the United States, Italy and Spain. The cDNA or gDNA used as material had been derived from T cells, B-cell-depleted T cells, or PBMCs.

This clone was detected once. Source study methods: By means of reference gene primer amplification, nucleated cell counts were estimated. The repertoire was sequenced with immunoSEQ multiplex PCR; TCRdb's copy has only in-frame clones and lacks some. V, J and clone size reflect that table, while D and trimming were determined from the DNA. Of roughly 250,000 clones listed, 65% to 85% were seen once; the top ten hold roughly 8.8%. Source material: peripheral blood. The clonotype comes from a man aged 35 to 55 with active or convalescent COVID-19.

This CDR3 reads CAGPLPGLAGVDRTDTQYF. CDR3 in DNA: TGCGCCGGTCCACTACCGGGACTAGCGGGAGTAGACAGGACAGATACGCAGTATTTT. The chain couples TRBV23-1 to TRBJ2-3, with 14 bases that match TRBD2. TRBV23-1 is identified as an open reading frame with a role that is uncertain. Unmatched junction bases numbered 19, after V lost 11 bases and J lost 3 bases. This CDR3 contains 19 residues.